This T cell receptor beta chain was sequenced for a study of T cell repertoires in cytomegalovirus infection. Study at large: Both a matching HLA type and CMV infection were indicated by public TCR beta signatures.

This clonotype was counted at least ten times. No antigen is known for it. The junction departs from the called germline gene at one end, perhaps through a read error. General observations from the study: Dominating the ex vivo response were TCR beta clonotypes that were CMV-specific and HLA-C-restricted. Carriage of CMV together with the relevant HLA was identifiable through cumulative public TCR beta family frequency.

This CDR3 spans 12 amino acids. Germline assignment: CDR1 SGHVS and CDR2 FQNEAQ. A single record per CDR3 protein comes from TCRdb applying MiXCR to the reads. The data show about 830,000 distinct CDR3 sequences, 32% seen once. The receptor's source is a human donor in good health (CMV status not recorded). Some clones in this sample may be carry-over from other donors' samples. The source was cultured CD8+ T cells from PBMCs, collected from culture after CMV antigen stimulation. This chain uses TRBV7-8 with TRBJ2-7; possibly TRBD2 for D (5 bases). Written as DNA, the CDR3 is TGTGCCAGCAGACCCCCGGGAAGGGTAGAGAACTTC. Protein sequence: CASRPPGRVENF. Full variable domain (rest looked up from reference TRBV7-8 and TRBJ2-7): GAGVSQSPRYKVAKRGQDVALRCDPISGHVSLFWYQQALGQGPEFLTYFQNEAQLDKSGLPSDRFFAERPEGSVSTLKIQRTQQEDSAVYLCASRPPGRVENFGPGTRLTVT.